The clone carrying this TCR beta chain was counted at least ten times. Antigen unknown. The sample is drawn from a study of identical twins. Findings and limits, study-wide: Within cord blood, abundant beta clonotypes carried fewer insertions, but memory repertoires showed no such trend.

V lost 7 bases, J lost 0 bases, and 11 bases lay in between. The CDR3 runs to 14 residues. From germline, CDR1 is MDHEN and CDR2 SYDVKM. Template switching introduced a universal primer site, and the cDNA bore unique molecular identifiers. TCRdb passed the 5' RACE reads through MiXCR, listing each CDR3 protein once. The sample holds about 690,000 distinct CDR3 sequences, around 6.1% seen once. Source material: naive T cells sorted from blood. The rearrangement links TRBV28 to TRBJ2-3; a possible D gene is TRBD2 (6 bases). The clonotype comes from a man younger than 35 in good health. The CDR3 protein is CASIGGTSTDTQYF. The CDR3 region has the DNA TGTGCCAGCATCGGAGGGACCAGCACAGATACGCAGTATTTT.